One and the same sample provided the 3 T cell receptor beta chains below, sequenced in a study of T-cell reconstitution after alpha-beta-depleted transplantation in children. The TCRbeta library was prepared with unique molecular identifiers. TCRdb used MiXCR to reprocess the PCR reads, holding one entry per CDR3 protein. This sample carries 350,000 to 500,000 distinct CDR3 sequences, approximately 42% of them seen once, and the ten largest clones take 27%. The source was PBMCs, collected before TCRalphabeta/CD19-depleted stem cell transplant. These receptors were collected from a girl aged 2-9 years with aplastic anemia, due to receive a stem cell transplant.

On this clonotype: Given a much more abundant clone one base away, this may be a read error. The chain recombines TRBV6-5 with TRBJ1-5; D not certain. V lost 0 bases and J 1 base, leaving 4 bases between the germline ends. Germline V CDR1 and CDR2: MNHEY, SVGAGI. CDR3 length: 14 amino acids. CDR3 protein: CASSYSESNQPQHF. DNA of the CDR3: TGTGCCAGCAGTTACTCGGAGAGCAATCAGCCCCAGCATTTT.

CDR3 sequence reads: CASSLDVAGIRGTQYF. The CDR3 nucleotides are TGTGCCAGCAGCTTAGATGTAGCGGGGATCCGGGGGACCCAGTACTTC. The chain couples TRBV11-2 to TRBJ2-5, with 8 positions matching TRBD2. CDR1 and CDR2 (germline): SGHAT, FQNNGV. CDR3 length equals 16 residues. V shed 0 bases, J shed 7 bases, and the junction held 10 bases outside the gene matches. The full variable domain, in which reference TRBV11-2 and TRBJ2-5 provide the parts outside the CDR3, is EAGVAQSPRYKIIEKRQSVAFWCNPISGHATLYWYQQILGQGPKLLIQFQNNGVVDDSQLPKDRFSAERLKGVDSTLKIQPAKLEDSAVYLCASSLDVAGIRGTQYFGPGTRLLVL.

The chain uses TRBV20-1 and TRBJ2-1, with TRBD2 matching over 8 bases. Germline-derived CDR1 and CDR2 are DFQATT and SNEGSKA (reference sequence). The CDR3 has 16 residues. V lost 0 bases and J lost 3; bases outside the gene matches: 7. The CDR3 sequence is CSARDLQLADYNEQFF. Here the CDR3 DNA reads TGCAGTGCTAGAGATCTGCAACTAGCGGACTACAATGAGCAGTTCTTC.